This record concerns one T cell receptor beta chain sequence. These data originate in a study of shared clonotypes between healthy human individuals. Per germline, CDR1 SGHRS and CDR2 YFSETQ. CDR3 size: 15 residues. Between the trimmed V and J ends, which lost 4 bases and 6 bases, there was a span of 16 bases. It was into CD45RA+ naive and CD45RA-negative memory subsets that the CD4+ cells were split. This table comes from immunoSEQ multiplex PCR, and its TCRdb copy is limited to in-frame clones, with some not included. The sample has about 980,000 clones, over 75% seen once. The source is a man between 18 and 35 years old in good health. The specimen was memory CD4+ T cells sorted from blood. The sample's subset: CD45RA-negative fraction. This chain uses TRBV5-1 with TRBJ2-2; D possibly corresponds to TRBD1 (6 bases). The CDR3 coding sequence is TGCGCCAGCAGCGCCACAGGGCCGGGCGCCGGGGAGCTGTTTTTT. Translated, it gives CASSATGPGAGELFF. The full variable domain, completed using reference TRBV5-1 and TRBJ2-2, is KAGVTQTPRYLIKTRGQQVTLSCSPISGHRSVSWYQQTPGQGLQFLFEYFSETQRNKGNFPGRFSGRQFSNSRSEMNVSTLELGDSALYLCASSATGPGAGELFFGEGSRLTVL.